This T cell receptor beta chain was recorded in a study of blood T cell repertoires in COVID-19. Study in general: Some COVID-19 samples were acute and others convalescent; all came from the United States, Italy and Spain.

Looked up from germline, CDR1 is MRHNA and CDR2 is SNTAGT. CDR3 length: 15 amino acids. Trimming pared 2 bases from V and 4 bases from J, leaving 14 bases between. Original methodology: Amplified reference gene primers provided the basis for estimating nucleated cell counts. The data were produced by immunoSEQ multiplex PCR, yet TCRdb's version contains in-frame clones alone and is incomplete. The V and J calls and clone size are taken from that table; D and trimming were inferred from the DNA. The sample records 170,000 or so clones, 80% to 90% being singletons. The sample consisted of PBMCs or T cells enriched from blood (not recorded which). The V gene is TRBV6-4, the J gene TRBJ1-2; D may be TRBD1 (5 bases). The receptor's source is a woman between 18 and 29 years old who had recovered from COVID-19. The CDR3 region has the DNA TGTGCCAGCAGTGACACGGCGGGGGGAAGCTATGGCTACACCTTC. Its protein product is CASSDTAGGSYGYTF.